What follows describes a single T cell receptor beta chain. No antigen is known for it. Tuberculin skin test and IGRA determined adolescents' latent tuberculosis status at entry. These data originate in a study of T cells in tuberculosis. Study-level points and caveats: GEM motif frequencies gave 55% to 75% accuracy; the GMM repertoire gave approximately 90%.

The assay was immunoSEQ multiplex PCR, and TCRdb's table has in-frame clones only and misses some. This table holds 20,000 to 25,000 clones, 80% to 90% found once. The sequence derives from a donor aged 5-35 years with latent tuberculosis or without tuberculosis infection. The specimen was PBMCs.

CDR3 nucleotides: TGTGCCAGCAGCTTAGAAAGAGGGTCCTATAATTCACCCCTCCACTTT. The encoded protein is CASSLERGSYNSPLHF. The chain links TRBV11-2 to TRBJ1-6; D gene unclear. The CDR3 is 16 amino acids. Germline V gene data show CDR1 as SGHAT and CDR2 as FQNNGV. Trimming shortened V by 0 bases and J by 1 base, and 7 bases separated the two germline ends.